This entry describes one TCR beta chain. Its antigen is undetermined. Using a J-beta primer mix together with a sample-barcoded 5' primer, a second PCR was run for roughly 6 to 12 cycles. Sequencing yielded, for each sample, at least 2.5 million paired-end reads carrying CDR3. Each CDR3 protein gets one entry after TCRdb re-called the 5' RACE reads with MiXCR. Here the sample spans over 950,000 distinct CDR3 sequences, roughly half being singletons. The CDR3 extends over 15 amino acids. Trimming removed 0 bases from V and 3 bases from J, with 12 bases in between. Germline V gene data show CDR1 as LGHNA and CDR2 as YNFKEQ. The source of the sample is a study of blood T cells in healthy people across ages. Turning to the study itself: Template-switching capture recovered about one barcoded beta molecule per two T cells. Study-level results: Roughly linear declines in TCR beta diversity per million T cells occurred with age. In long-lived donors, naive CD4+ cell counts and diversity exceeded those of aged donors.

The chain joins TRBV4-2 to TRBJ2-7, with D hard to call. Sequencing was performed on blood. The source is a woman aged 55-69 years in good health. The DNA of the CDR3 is TGTGCCAGCAGCCAAGATCTCTCGGGTTACTACGAGCAGTACTTC. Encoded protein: CASSQDLSGYYEQYF.